The next 10 T cell receptor beta chains were all read from a single sample in a study of vaccination and CD4 T cells after COVID-19 (dated by TCRdb to between 2022 and 2023). The sample's treatment or condition label, in plain terms: approximately nine-day PBMC culture with coronavirus spike peptide pools or control peptides (ViraFEST assay). The library was built by means of PCR. The instrument given in TCRdb is Illumina iSeq 100. TCR sequencing of DNA from cultured CD4+ T cells used the Oncomine TCR Beta short-read assay at the Johns Hopkins FTIC core. Clones were called with MiXCR by TCRdb after fastp trimmed the public reads at Q25, and only in-frame beta chains were retained. Records with the same CDR3 protein are collapsed into one entry carrying the most frequent genes and DNA. Counted in this sample were over 15,000 distinct CDR3 sequences; approximately 50% of them appeared once. The leading ten clones occupy roughly a tenth of the sample.

These receptors have no known antigen. Sequenced here: CD4+ T cells from blood, cultured in vitro, sampled before SARS-CoV-2 vaccination. All receptors come from a human donor who had recovered from COVID-19.

V gene TRBV15 combines with J gene TRBJ2-7; the match to TRBD2 covers 9 bases. Germline values: CDR1 LNHNV, CDR2 YYDKDF (reference sequence). The ends lost 0 bases at V and 8 bases at J; junction bases unmatched: 5. The CDR3 is 14 amino acids. In nucleotides, the CDR3 is TGTGCCACCAGCAGAGATTTTAGCGGGAGCCAGCAGTACTTC. Encoded protein: CATSRDFSGSQQYF.

V is TRBV5-5 and J is TRBJ1-1; 7 nucleotides match TRBD1. V trimming: 3 bases; J trimming: 8 bases; junction bases outside the gene matches: 19. Germline V gene lookup returns CDR1 SGHKS and CDR2 YYEKEE (reference sequence). The CDR3 sequence is 17 residues long. CDR3 residues: CASSSPYTDRWGGEAFF. The CDR3 nucleotides are TGTGCCAGCAGCTCCCCCTATACGGACAGGTGGGGAGGAGAAGCTTTCTTT.

V gene TRBV20-1 combines with J gene TRBJ2-2, with 7 bases fitting TRBD2. Trimming cost V 2 bases and J 5 bases; bases outside gene matches: 8. The CDR3 has 15 residues. Germline CDR1 DFQATT, CDR2 SNEGSKA (reference sequence). CDR3 sequence reads: CSARRTSWGTGELFF. Here the CDR3 DNA reads TGCAGTGCTAGACGGACTAGTTGGGGTACCGGGGAGCTGTTTTTT.

V usage is TRBV20-1 and J usage is TRBJ2-5; TRBD2 might be the D (6 bases). CDR1 and CDR2 from the germline V gene are DFQATT and SNEGSKA (reference sequence). The CDR3 is made up of 14 amino acids. Trimming left V 1 base short and J 4 bases short, with 13 bases between. The CDR3 DNA follows: TGCAGTGCTAGAGGCTGGCTAGCGAGAGAGACCCAGTACTTC. Translated, it gives CSARGWLARETQYF.

This clonotype was observed a handful of times. This sequence joins TRBV30 and TRBJ1-5; D gene unclear. This CDR3 has 12 residues. The V gene lost 0 bases and the J gene lost 6 bases, with 6 bases spanning the gap. The germline gives CDR1 GTSNPN, CDR2 SVGIG (reference sequence). In DNA form, the CDR3 reads TGTGCCTGGAGTGTACGAGGTCAGCCCCAGCATTTT. As protein: CAWSVRGQPQHF.

This sequence joins TRBV7-9 and TRBJ2-5; D gene ambiguous. V lost 1 base to trimming and J lost 3 bases, with 6 bases between them. Germline V lookup: CDR1 SEHNR, CDR2 FQNEAQ (reference sequence). This CDR3 spans 13 amino acids. CDR3 in amino acids: CASSLVAEETQYF. The CDR3 DNA follows: TGTGCCAGCAGCTTAGTTGCGGAAGAGACCCAGTACTTC.

The chain couples TRBV7-6 to TRBJ2-3; 11 bases agree with TRBD2. The CDR3 length is 15 residues. Germline CDR1 is SGHVS and CDR2 is FNYEAQ. J was trimmed by 6 bases and V by 4 bases; bases with no gene match: 6. CDR3 in amino acids: CASSSGLAGSDTQYF. CDR3 DNA: TGTGCCAGCAGCTCAGGACTAGCGGGCTCGGATACGCAGTATTTT.

The CDR3 coding sequence is TGCAGTGCAGGGGGGTTCACAGATACGCAGTATTTT. Translation: CSAGGFTDTQYF. The V and J genes are TRBV20-1 and TRBJ2-3, with D perhaps given as TRBD1 or TRBD2 (6 bases each). The V gene's germline CDR1 is DFQATT and CDR2 SNEGSKA (reference sequence). The V and J ends lost 6 bases and 2 bases respectively, with 9 bases between them. The CDR3 runs 12 residues.

This clonotype was seen more than once but under ten times. The chain joins TRBV20-1 to TRBJ2-7, with D unresolved. In germline, CDR1 is DFQATT, CDR2 SNEGSKA (reference sequence). This CDR3 has 14 residues. Trimming pared 3 bases from V and 5 bases from J, leaving 17 bases between. The chain's CDR3 is CSARDPRRPDEQYF. The CDR3 region has the DNA TGCAGTGCTAGGGACCCCAGGCGACCAGACGAGCAGTACTTC.

The chain recombines TRBV27 with TRBJ1-5, with 12 bases identical to TRBD1. The CDR3 spans 18 residues. Looked up from germline, CDR1 is MNHEY and CDR2 is SMNVEV (reference sequence). Unmatched junction bases numbered 15, after V lost 6 bases and J lost 6 bases. Written as DNA, the CDR3 is TGTGCCAGCAGCGCCGGGACAGGGGGCATTTTGGGCGGTCAGCCCCAGCATTTT. Protein: CASSAGTGGILGGQPQHF.